Listed below are T cell receptor beta chains from one sample, sequenced in a study of blood T cell repertoires in COVID-19. Repertoires were generated with immunoSEQ multiplex PCR, while TCRdb's copy carries only in-frame clones and drops some. The repertoire consists of fewer than 250,000 clones, with about 86% occurring once and the leading ten covering 3% to 4%. The material sequenced was PBMCs or T cells enriched from blood (not recorded which). Every receptor here comes from a woman aged 40-49 years with acute COVID-19. Both conserved end residues are part of each CDR3. Clone size is shown for a subset of rows, as once, few, many or a class of expanded clone.

abundance | v_gene | CDR3aa
. | TRBV25-1 | CASSEFSGLDTQYF
. | TRBV29-1 | CSVEGGTGVYQETQYF
many | TRBV28 | CASRLRQGSLGNYGYTF
. | TRBV18 | CASSPDPSGAGANVLTF
once | TRBV5-1 | CASSPRVVAGPYNEQFF
. | TRBV19 | CAKPVGGRNTEAFF
few | TRBV18 | CASSQDRDTNQPQHF
. | TRBV11-2 | CASFTAGGGGNTIYF
. | TRBV3-1/TRBV3-2 | CASSQENTANYGYTF
. | TRBV29-1 | CSVSQGSNVLTF